Shown below are 28 T cell receptor beta chains from a single sample sequenced in a study of control samples from healthy donors and cancer patients (dated by TCRdb to 2019 to 2021). Libraries were prepared through the immunoSEQ multiplex PCR assay. The table was pulled from immuneACCESS by TCRdb, which kept in-frame rearrangements only. Such tables lose some clones; where checked, under half of the loss comes from unresolved V genes, and the rest has no known cause. This sample gives approximately 190,000 clones in total; over 80% of them show up just once. The ten largest account for 1.5% to 2% of the sample. The sequenced sample consisted of blood. The receptors come from a man aged 25-40 years in good health.

The chain is built from TRBV12-3 or TRBV12-4 and TRBJ1-5; no clear D. The CDR3 length is 13 residues. V lost 5 bases, J lost 0 bases, and 5 bases lay in between. The CDR3 reads CASSPYSNQPQHF. As DNA, the CDR3 is TGTGCCAGCAGTCCCTATAGCAATCAGCCCCAGCATTTT.

The J gene is TRBJ1-4, the V gene TRBV18; 9 nucleotides align to TRBD1. Germline CDR1 and CDR2: KGHSH and LQKENI. Unmatched junction bases numbered 3, after V lost 2 bases and J lost 8 bases. The CDR3 totals 14 residues. The CDR3 region is CASSPGQGIEKLFF. CDR3 bases: TGTGCCAGCTCACCAGGACAGGGGATCGAAAAACTGTTTTTT.

The chain couples TRBV5-6 to TRBJ1-5; no clear D. V was clipped by 0 bases and J by 1 base, with 11 bases between them. Germline CDR1 is SGHDT and CDR2 is YYEEEE. This CDR3 is built from 16 residues. The CDR3 nucleotides are TGTGCCAGCAGCTTGGGCCGGGATCGGAGCAATCAGCCCCAGCATTTT. Its protein product is CASSLGRDRSNQPQHF. The full variable domain, its missing parts supplied by reference TRBV5-6 and TRBJ1-5, is DAGVTQSPTHLIKTRGQQVTLRCSPKSGHDTVSWYQQALGQGPQFIFQYYEEEERQRGNFPDRFSGHQFPNYSSELNVNALLLGDSALYLCASSLGRDRSNQPQHFGDGTRLSIL.

The rearrangement joins TRBV6-5 to TRBJ1-5, with a possible D match to TRBD1 (5 bases). Germline assignment: CDR1 MNHEY and CDR2 SVGAGI. CDR3 length equals 15 residues. Trimming took off 6 bases at V and 5 bases at J, with 17 bases between the two ends. CDR3 amino acids: CASSKAGYWYQPQHF. The CDR3 region has the DNA TGTGCCAGCAGCAAAGCAGGGTATTGGTATCAGCCCCAGCATTTT.

This chain uses TRBV5-1 with TRBJ2-7; tentatively, D is TRBD1 (6 bases). V was trimmed by 0 bases and J by 3 bases, leaving 10 bases between them. This CDR3 has 14 residues. Germline values: CDR1 SGHRS, CDR2 YFSETQ. This CDR3 reads CASSLDGQFYEQYF. In DNA, the CDR3 is TGCGCCAGCAGCTTGGACGGACAGTTCTACGAGCAGTACTTC.

This chain links TRBV7-2 with TRBJ2-2, with TRBD1 as a possible D gene (5 bases). V was cut by 1 base and J by 7 bases, with 19 bases left in between. Germline CDR1 is SGHTA and CDR2 is FQGNSA. The CDR3 is made up of 17 amino acids. The chain's CDR3 is CASSLGPPGIQHGELFF. The CDR3 DNA reads TGTGCCAGCAGCTTAGGTCCCCCAGGGATCCAACACGGGGAGCTGTTTTTT.

V is TRBV6-7 and J is TRBJ2-1; a possible D gene is TRBD2 (6 bases). TRBV6-7 is designated an ORF whose function remains uncertain. V lost 1 base, J lost 2 bases, and 9 bases lay in between. The CDR3 extends over 15 amino acids. The CDR3 is CASSYWREPYNEQFF. The CDR3 DNA sequence: TGTGCCAGCAGTTACTGGCGGGAACCCTACAATGAGCAGTTCTTC.

J is TRBJ1-1 and V is TRBV11-2; weak D call: TRBD1 (5 bases). Germline CDR1 reads SGHAT; CDR2 reads FQNNGV. V dropped 2 bases and J dropped 4 bases, with 11 bases sitting between them. CDR3 length: 14 amino acids. The CDR3 DNA reads as TGTGCCAGCAGCTTACAGGGACGGGGCACTGAAGCTTTCTTT. Translation gives CASSLQGRGTEAFF.

This clone was recorded once. J is TRBJ2-1 and V is TRBV11-3; tentative D call: TRBD2 (6 bases). CDR1 is SGHNT, CDR2 YENEEA, per germline. This CDR3 spans 14 amino acids. With 3 bases removed from V and 5 bases from J, the gap between germline ends came to 11 bases. Here the CDR3 reads CASSFGGMDNEQFF. For the CDR3, the DNA is TGTGCCAGCAGCTTCGGGGGAATGGACAATGAGCAGTTCTTC.

This chain uses TRBV9 with TRBJ2-5; TRBD1 matches 10 bases. Per the germline V gene, CDR1 is SGDLS and CDR2 is YYNGEE. The V segment lost 0 bases and the J segment 5 bases; nucleotides outside the gene matches: 4. The length of the CDR3 is 15 residues. CDR3 sequence: CASSVEGQGRETQYF. The CDR3 nucleotides are TGTGCCAGCAGCGTAGAGGGACAGGGGCGGGAGACCCAGTACTTC.

The chain has TRBV6-5 and TRBJ1-3; D is unclear. V was cut by 11 bases and J by 1 base, with 15 bases left in between. The CDR3 loop spans 14 amino acids. Germline V gene sequence: CDR1 MNHEY, CDR2 SVGAGI. CDR3 coding DNA: TGTGCCGCGGGTCTTTCGAATTCTGGAAACACCATATATTTT. Protein sequence: CAAGLSNSGNTIYF.

CDR3 in amino acids: CASSQDGNYGYTF. DNA of the CDR3: TGTGCCAGCAGTCAAGACGGGAACTATGGCTACACCTTC. V gene TRBV7-3 combines with J gene TRBJ1-2; no clear D. The germline V gene encodes CDR1 SGHTA and CDR2 FQGTGA. Trimming took off 6 bases at V and 2 bases at J, with 10 bases between the two ends. The CDR3 has 13 amino acids.

This clone was seen a single time. This sequence joins TRBV30 and TRBJ1-3; D is uncertain. The CDR3 contains 12 residues. V was pared by 2 bases and J by 2 bases, with 4 bases between. Germline assignment: CDR1 GTSNPN and CDR2 SVGIG (reference sequence). CDR3: CAWSRAGNTIYF. CDR3 sequence (DNA): TGTGCCTGGAGTCGGGCTGGAAACACCATATATTTT.

V gene TRBV14 combines with J gene TRBJ1-2; TRBD1 matches at 10 bases. The ends lost 6 bases at V and 6 bases at J; junction bases unmatched: 10. The CDR3 covers 15 residues. Germline V gives CDR1 SGHDN, CDR2 FVKESK. CDR3 protein: CASSRLLGQGHGYTF. The CDR3 coding sequence is TGTGCCAGCAGTCGCCTGTTGGGACAGGGGCATGGCTACACCTTC.

The chain recombines TRBV27 with TRBJ2-3, with 9 bases lining up with TRBD2. The germline V gene has CDR1 MNHEY and CDR2 SMNVEV (reference sequence). There are 13 residues in the CDR3. V lost 6 bases, J lost 9 bases, and 7 bases stayed unmatched. The CDR3 DNA reads as TGTGCCAGCAGGGGATCTAGCGGGGTAACGCAGTATTTT. Translation gives CASRGSSGVTQYF.

The chain is built from TRBV29-1 and TRBJ2-7; the D gene is possibly TRBD1 (7 bases). The CDR3 totals 14 residues. V gave up 4 bases and J gave up 6 bases, with 19 bases separating them. CDR1 is SQVTM, CDR2 ANQGSEA, per germline. The CDR3 loop reads CSVARETGTSEQYF. The CDR3 coding sequence is TGCAGCGTTGCCCGGGAGACAGGGACTTCCGAGCAGTACTTC.

This clone was counted between two and nine times. The chain recombines TRBV7-9 with TRBJ2-3; 11 positions match TRBD2. Trimming removed 5 bases from V and 4 bases from J; junction bases left unmatched: 5. Per germline, CDR1 SEHNR and CDR2 FQNEAQ (reference sequence). The CDR3 runs 15 residues. The CDR3 bases are TGTGCCAGCAGCACGACTAGCGGGGAGGCAGATACGCAGTATTTT. It specifies CASSTTSGEADTQYF.

The V and J genes are TRBV12-3 or TRBV12-4 and TRBJ1-4; D is uncertain. CDR3 size: 11 residues. Trimming shortened V by 3 bases and J by 8 bases, and 4 bases separated the two germline ends. The CDR3 bases are TGTGCCAGCAGTTTTAGGGAAAAACTGTTTTTT. This sequence encodes CASSFREKLFF.

This rearrangement joins TRBV9 to TRBJ2-1; D not resolved. This CDR3 has 15 residues. Germline V lookup: CDR1 SGDLS, CDR2 YYNGEE. Trimming removed 4 bases from V and 10 bases from J, with 21 bases in between. This chain's CDR3 is CASSPGPVQEVEQFF. CDR3 DNA: TGTGCCAGCAGCCCTGGCCCTGTGCAAGAGGTGGAGCAGTTCTTC.

In its sample, this clone was seen a few times. The genes are TRBV28 and TRBJ2-7; no clear D. The V end was cut by 6 bases, the J end by 5 bases, with 20 bases between. This CDR3 contains 15 residues. Germline assignment: CDR1 MDHEN and CDR2 SYDVKM. This chain's CDR3 is CASSPPYPRVNEQYF. CDR3 DNA: TGTGCCAGCAGCCCACCGTACCCTAGAGTTAACGAGCAGTACTTC.

This rearrangement joins TRBV6-5 to TRBJ1-5; TRBD1 matches at 9 bases. CDR1 and CDR2 from the germline V gene are MNHEY and SVGAGI. V lost 7 bases, J lost 6 bases, and 10 bases stayed unmatched. The CDR3 has 15 residues. CDR3 nucleotides: TGTGCCAGCACCAGGGACAGGGCAAGGATTCAGCCCCAGCATTTT. Translated, it gives CASTRDRARIQPQHF.

The chain has TRBV7-9 and TRBJ1-2; D unclear. The CDR3 is made up of 13 amino acids. V was cut by 5 bases and J by 5 bases, with 12 bases left in between. Germline CDR1 reads SEHNR; CDR2 reads FQNEAQ (reference sequence). CDR3 amino acids: CASSTPSDYGYTF. The CDR3 bases are TGTGCCAGCAGCACCCCGTCGGATTATGGCTACACCTTC.

The CDR3 is CASRGTGGANQPQHF. DNA for the CDR3: TGTGCCAGCAGGGGGACAGGGGGGGCCAATCAGCCCCAGCATTTT. This chain connects TRBV6-5 to TRBJ1-5, with 11 bases fitting TRBD1. Germline V gene sequence: CDR1 MNHEY, CDR2 SVGAGI. The CDR3 is 15 residues long. V shed 6 bases, J shed 3 bases, and the junction held 4 bases outside the gene matches.

V gene TRBV3-1 (or the pseudogene TRBV3-2) combines with J gene TRBJ2-3; D gene ambiguous. The CDR3 contains 14 residues. Germline V lookup: CDR1 LGHDT, CDR2 YNNKEL (reference sequence). V was trimmed by 1 base and J by 4 bases, leaving 9 bases between them. The chain's CDR3 is CASSQGQVADTQYF. DNA of the CDR3: TGTGCCAGCAGCCAAGGCCAGGTGGCAGATACGCAGTATTTT.

This chain links TRBV3-1 (or the pseudogene TRBV3-2) with TRBJ2-7; 8 bases match TRBD2. After removal of 2 bases from V and 2 bases from J, the junction contained 8 bases not matched to a gene. In germline, CDR1 is LGHDT, CDR2 YNNKEL (reference sequence). The CDR3 is made up of 16 amino acids. The CDR3 region has the DNA TGTGCCAGCAGCCAACGGGAGGGAGCGGGCCCCTACGAGCAGTACTTC. Translating gives CASSQREGAGPYEQYF.

The chain joins TRBV2 to TRBJ1-6; D is possibly TRBD1 (5 bases). Germline V lookup: CDR1 SNHLY, CDR2 FYNNEI. The V end was cut by 10 bases, the J end by 7 bases, with 14 bases between. The CDR3 is 13 amino acids. The CDR3 region has the DNA TGTGCCACCACCACAGGTTTGAATTCACCCCTCCACTTT. It specifies CATTTGLNSPLHF. The full variable domain, rest sourced from reference TRBV2 and TRBJ1-6, is EPEVTQTPSHQVTQMGQEVILRCVPISNHLYFYWYRQILGQKVEFLVSFYNNEISEKSEIFDDQFSVERPDGSNFTLKIRSTKLEDSAMYFCATTTGLNSPLHFGNGTRLTVT.

The V gene is TRBV14, the J gene TRBJ2-2; no reliable D call. The CDR3 spans 14 residues. Germline V CDR1 and CDR2: SGHDN, FVKESK. Between the trimmed V and J ends, which lost 1 base and 2 bases, there was a span of 5 bases. CDR3 in DNA: TGTGCCAGCAGCCAAGTCAGAAACACCGGGGAGCTGTTTTTT. Residues: CASSQVRNTGELFF.

The J gene is TRBJ2-4, the V gene TRBV13, with D unresolved. This CDR3 has 14 amino acids. Trimming pared 4 bases from V and 0 bases from J, leaving 7 bases between. CDR1 and CDR2 (germline): PRHDT, FYEKMQ (reference sequence). CDR3 in amino acids: CASSSFVAKNIQYF. The CDR3 DNA sequence: TGTGCCAGCAGCTCGTTTGTAGCCAAAAACATTCAGTACTTC.